This T cell receptor beta chain was observed in a study of cytomegalovirus exposure and HLA in healthy donors. Broader study findings: Association with HLA alleles at 0.05 false discovery rate was found for 16,951 TCR beta sequences in a later analysis. The productive fraction for most TCR beta V segments was about 90% or about 30% in an earlier analysis. Across all donors, roughly uniform sequencing depth was an assumption of the presence/absence analyses.

The PCR had 60 Vbeta and 13 Jbeta primers. Sequenced by immunoSEQ multiplex PCR; TCRdb stores in-frame clones only, minus some. The sample comprises tens of thousands of clones, approximately 82% of which are singletons, and around 2% rests with the top ten. For this clone: The target antigen is unknown.

This CDR3 is built from 14 residues. The germline V gene encodes CDR1 SGHRS and CDR2 YFSETQ. The V and J ends lost 0 bases and 4 bases respectively, with 8 bases between them. Specimen: PBMCs. The sequence came from a man aged 35-49 years in good health and CMV-seronegative. This chain connects TRBV5-1 to TRBJ2-1, with a tentative D call TRBD2 (5 bases). The DNA for the CDR3 is TGCGCCAGCAGCTTGGCCGGGGTTTACAATGAGCAGTTCTTC. This codes for CASSLAGVYNEQFF.